Shown below are 19 T cell receptor beta chains from a single sample sequenced in a study of blood T cell repertoires in COVID-19. This table comes from immunoSEQ multiplex PCR, and its TCRdb copy is limited to in-frame clones, with some not included. Here the sample spans 250,000 or so clones, roughly 88% being singletons. Sample: PBMCs or T cells enriched from blood (not recorded which). Source of these receptors: a woman between 35 and 50 years old who had been exposed to COVID-19.

The chain links TRBV7-3 to TRBJ2-7; D might be TRBD1 (5 bases). The CDR3 totals 13 residues. The V gene's germline CDR1 is SGHTA and CDR2 FQGTGA. V dropped 8 bases and J dropped 4 bases, with 15 bases sitting between them. The CDR3 region is CASPSKGIYEQYV. The CDR3, as DNA: TGTGCCAGCCCTTCCAAGGGGATTTACGAGCAGTACGTC.

The V and J genes are TRBV6-5 and TRBJ2-7; no reliable D call. V lost 7 bases to trimming and J lost 2 bases, with 9 bases between them. The germline V gene has CDR1 MNHEY and CDR2 SVGAGI. This CDR3 contains 12 residues. The CDR3 DNA reads TGTGCCAGCATGACAACAGCCTACGAGCAGTACTTC. Translating it yields CASMTTAYEQYF.

V usage is TRBV7-3 and J usage is TRBJ2-1; D not certain. The CDR3 runs to 14 residues. CDR1 and CDR2 (germline): SGHTA, FQGTGA. Trimming removed 1 base at V and 8 bases at J, with 12 bases between. The CDR3 DNA sequence: TGTGCCAGCAGCTTAAATTCTGTCCCGTATGAGCAGTTCTTC. The encoded protein is CASSLNSVPYEQFF.

The V call is TRBV7-2, the J call TRBJ1-3; the D gene is possibly TRBD1 (5 bases). The germline gives CDR1 SGHTA, CDR2 FQGNSA. Trimming removed 1 base at V and 2 bases at J, with 15 bases between. The CDR3 loop spans 17 amino acids. CDR3 region: CASSLGSAGKTGNTIYF. CDR3 DNA sequence: TGTGCCAGCAGCTTAGGTTCGGCAGGGAAAACTGGAAACACCATATATTTT.

This chain joins TRBV7-9 and TRBJ2-1, with a tentative D call TRBD2 (5 bases). The CDR3 spans 12 residues. From germline, CDR1 is SEHNR and CDR2 FQNEAQ (reference sequence). V was pared by 7 bases and J by 10 bases, with 14 bases between. In nucleotides, the CDR3 is TGTGCCAGCACCCTGAGAAGAGGGGAGCAGTTCTTC. Its translation: CASTLRRGEQFF.

The chain recombines TRBV13 with TRBJ1-1, with a tentative D call TRBD1 (6 bases). CDR3 length: 13 residues. Germline V gene sequence: CDR1 PRHDT, CDR2 FYEKMQ (reference sequence). Trimming cost V 4 bases and J 7 bases, with 13 bases left between them. The CDR3 coding sequence is TGTGCCAGCAGCTCCTGGACAGAGCTTGAAGCTTTCTTT. Translated, it gives CASSSWTELEAFF.

The rearrangement links TRBV3-1 (or the pseudogene TRBV3-2) to TRBJ2-1, with TRBD1 as a possible D gene (5 bases). The V end was cut by 0 bases, the J end by 8 bases, with 14 bases between. Germline V lookup: CDR1 LGHDT, CDR2 YNNKEL (reference sequence). This CDR3 is 15 amino acids long. CDR3 loop: CASSQEGLGVDEQFF. The CDR3 DNA follows: TGTGCCAGCAGCCAAGAGGGGCTAGGTGTCGATGAGCAGTTCTTC.

This sequence joins TRBV7-2 and TRBJ2-2; TRBD2 agrees at 11 bases. The trim removed 2 bases at V and 7 bases at J, leaving 9 bases unmatched. Per germline, CDR1 SGHTA and CDR2 FQGNSA. CDR3 size: 17 residues. CDR3 region: CASSLSSSGRASGELFF. CDR3 sequence (DNA): TGTGCCAGCAGCTTATCCAGTAGCGGGAGGGCTAGCGGGGAGCTGTTTTTT. Drawing the rest from reference TRBV7-2 and TRBJ2-2, the complete variable domain is GAGVSQSPSNKVTEKGKDVELRCDPISGHTALYWYRQSLGQGLEFLIYFQGNSAPDKSGLPSDRFSAERTGGSVSTLTIQRTQQEDSAVYLCASSLSSSGRASGELFFGEGSRLTVL.

The chain recombines TRBV19 with TRBJ2-7; 10 bases map to TRBD2. CDR3 length equals 16 residues. V shed 5 bases, J shed 0 bases, and the junction held 7 bases outside the gene matches. CDR1 and CDR2 from the germline V gene are LNHDA and SQIVND (reference sequence). In nucleotides, the CDR3 is TGTGCCAGTAGTGTACTAACTAGCGGGGTCTCCTACGAGCAGTACTTC. Protein sequence: CASSVLTSGVSYEQYF.

This chain uses TRBV19 with TRBJ2-1; 8 bases fit TRBD1. Unmatched junction bases numbered 3, after V lost 4 bases and J lost 1 base. The CDR3 totals 15 residues. CDR1 and CDR2 from the germline V gene are LNHDA and SQIVND (reference sequence). The CDR3 is CASSNRGTSYNEQFF. CDR3 in DNA: TGTGCCAGTAGTAACAGGGGGACTTCCTACAATGAGCAGTTCTTC.

This clone was seen a single time. This chain connects TRBV6-2 or TRBV6-3 to TRBJ2-2; 8 nucleotides match TRBD2. The germline V gene encodes CDR1 MNHEY and CDR2 SVGEGT. V lost 6 bases to trimming and J lost 0 bases; unmatched junction nucleotides: 6. The CDR3 contains 16 residues. CDR3: CASSSGLAANTGELFF. CDR3 DNA: TGTGCCAGCAGCTCCGGACTAGCAGCGAACACCGGGGAGCTGTTTTTT.

The V and J genes are TRBV2 and TRBJ1-2; the D is unclear. CDR1 is SNHLY, CDR2 FYNNEI, per germline. The CDR3 has 12 amino acids. The V end lost 6 bases, the J end lost 8 bases, and 13 bases lay between the germline ends. CDR3 protein: CASREDSHGYTF. The DNA of the CDR3 is TGTGCCAGCAGGGAGGACTCGCACGGCTACACCTTC.

The chain joins TRBV27 to TRBJ2-1; the match to TRBD1 covers 7 bases. J gave up 6 bases and V 6 bases, and 11 bases lay outside the gene matches. The CDR3 is 15 amino acids. Germline CDR1 MNHEY, CDR2 SMNVEV (reference sequence). The CDR3 region has the DNA TGTGCCAGCAGGCCACAGGGGAAGGTTTTCAATGAGCAGTTCTTC. Translation gives CASRPQGKVFNEQFF.

The chain carries TRBV6-2 or TRBV6-3 and TRBJ2-3, with 7 bases matching TRBD2. CDR3 length: 13 residues. V was clipped by 5 bases and J by 1 base; unmatched bases: 0. Looked up from germline, CDR1 is MNHEY and CDR2 is SVGEGT. The CDR3 loop reads CASSSGGTDTQYF. CDR3 DNA sequence: TGTGCCAGCAGTAGCGGGGGCACAGATACGCAGTATTTT.

V and J are TRBV18 and TRBJ2-2; 9 positions agree with TRBD1. The CDR3 contains 15 residues. J was trimmed by 4 bases and V by 3 bases; bases with no gene match: 3. From germline, CDR1 is KGHSH and CDR2 LQKENI. CDR3 in amino acids: CASSPGQGSTGELFF. CDR3 in DNA: TGTGCCAGCTCACCTGGACAGGGGAGCACCGGGGAGCTGTTTTTT.

For this clone: This same CDR3 is encoded by further DNA sequences in the sample. The J gene is TRBJ1-4, the V gene TRBV12-3 or TRBV12-4; D not certain. The CDR3 is 11 amino acids. V was cut by 7 bases and J by 5 bases, with 5 bases left in between. This chain's CDR3 is CASTLNEKLFF. The CDR3 DNA is TGTGCCAGCACCTTGAATGAAAAACTGTTTTTT.

V usage is TRBV6-5 and J usage is TRBJ1-3, with D perhaps TRBD1 (6 bases). The CDR3 runs 13 residues. V shed 6 bases and J shed 5 bases, with 11 bases lying between them. CDR1 is MNHEY, CDR2 SVGAGI, per germline. The CDR3 DNA is TGTGCCAGCAGCCGGGGGGCTCGAAACACCATATATTTT. Its protein product is CASSRGARNTIYF.

The gene calls are TRBV18 and TRBJ1-6; tentatively, D is TRBD1 (6 bases). The CDR3 spans 13 residues. CDR1 is KGHSH and CDR2 is LQKENI in the germline V gene. V shed 4 bases and J shed 7 bases, with 8 bases lying between them. The CDR3: CASSRDINSPLHF. In DNA, the CDR3 is TGTGCCAGCTCACGGGACATAAATTCACCCCTCCACTTT. Filled out from reference TRBV18 and TRBJ1-6, the complete variable domain reads NAGVMQNPRHLVRRRGQEARLRCSPMKGHSHVYWYRQLPEEGLKFMVYLQKENIIDESGMPKERFSAEFPKEGPSILRIQQVVRGDSAAYFCASSRDINSPLHFGNGTRLTVT.

This sequence joins TRBV5-4 and TRBJ2-6; 9 positions match TRBD1. The CDR3 has 17 amino acids. V shed 1 base and J 1 base; nucleotides not matched to a gene: 3. The germline gives CDR1 SGHNT, CDR2 YYREEE (reference sequence). The CDR3 sequence is CASSLTGGVSGANVLTF. The CDR3 bases are TGTGCCAGCAGCTTGACAGGGGGCGTGTCTGGGGCCAACGTCCTGACTTTC.